This T cell receptor (beta chain) was profiled in a study of shared clonotypes between healthy human individuals. V lost 7 bases to trimming and J lost 8 bases; unmatched junction nucleotides: 19. This CDR3 is built from 16 residues. Germline V gene sequence: CDR1 SGHRS, CDR2 YFSETQ. Libraries were prepared by immunoSEQ multiplex PCR; TCRdb keeps only in-frame clonotypes and omits some of them. The data hold approximately 2.3 million clones, with 90% to 95% observed a single time. The sample consisted of naive CD4+ T cells from PBMCs. The subset: CD45RA+ positively selected. This TCR derives from a man aged 18 to 29 in good health. Some clones in this sample may be carry-over from other donors' samples. The rearrangement uses TRBV5-1 and TRBJ2-3; 7 positions match TRBD2. DNA of the CDR3: TGCGCCAGCTCTTTGGGAGCGTCGGGAGGCTTGGGTACGCAGTATTTT. Residues: CASSLGASGGLGTQYF.